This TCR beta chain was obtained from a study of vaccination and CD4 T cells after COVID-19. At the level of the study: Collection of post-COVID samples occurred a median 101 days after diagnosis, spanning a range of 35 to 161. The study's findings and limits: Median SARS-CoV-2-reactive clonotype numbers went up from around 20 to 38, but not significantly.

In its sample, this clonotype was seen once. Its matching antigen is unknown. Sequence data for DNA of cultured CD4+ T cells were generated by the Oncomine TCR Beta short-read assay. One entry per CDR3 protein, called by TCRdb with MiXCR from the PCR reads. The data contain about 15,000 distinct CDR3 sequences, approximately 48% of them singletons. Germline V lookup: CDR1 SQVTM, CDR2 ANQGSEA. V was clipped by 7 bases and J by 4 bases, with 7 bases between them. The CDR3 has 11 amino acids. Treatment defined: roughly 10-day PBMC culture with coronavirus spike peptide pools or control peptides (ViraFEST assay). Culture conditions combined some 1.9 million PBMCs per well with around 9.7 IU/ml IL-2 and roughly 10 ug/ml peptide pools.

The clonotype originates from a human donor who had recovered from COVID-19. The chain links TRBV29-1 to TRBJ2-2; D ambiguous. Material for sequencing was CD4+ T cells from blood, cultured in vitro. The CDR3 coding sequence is TGCAGCGCTGCAGCCACCGGGGAGCTGTTTTTT. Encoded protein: CSAAATGELFF.